This section outlines one T cell receptor (beta chain) sequence together with its context. Its matching antigen is unknown. This record belongs to a study of blood T cells in healthy people across ages. Regarding the study as a whole: TCR beta diversity, measured per million T cells, fell in a roughly linear way with age.

Primers used in a second PCR of roughly 6 to 12 cycles were a sample-barcoded 5' primer and a J-beta primer mix. MiXCR, run by TCRdb on the 5' RACE reads, gives a single entry per CDR3 protein. Here the sample spans around 500,000 distinct CDR3 sequences, about 28% being singletons. V was clipped by 0 bases and J by 2 bases, with 13 bases between them. The CDR3 runs to 16 residues. Germline V gives CDR1 LGHDT, CDR2 YNNKEL (reference sequence). The same sample was also used in a study of T cells of mothers and their children. That investigation notes: Five to seven children, together with their three healthy Caucasian mothers, made up the donors. Researchers report slightly higher, though non-significant, overlap in related mother-child pairs than in unrelated pairs.

The genes are TRBV3-1 and TRBJ1-2, with a weak D call TRBD1 (5 bases). Sample: blood. The TCR comes from a boy aged 2 to 10 in good health. The CDR3 DNA reads TGTGCCAGCAGCCAAGATTGGGGGGTATCGAACTATGGCTACACCTTC. This gives the protein CASSQDWGVSNYGYTF.